The sequence of this T cell receptor (beta chain) was determined in a study of blood T cell repertoires in COVID-19. For the study at large: Samples of COVID-19 (acute and convalescent) were obtained from the United States, Italy and Spain. Sample material is recorded as cDNA or gDNA derived from T cells, B-cell-depleted T cells, or PBMCs.

The authors' processing: Nucleated cell counts were estimated from reference gene primer amplification. The protocol was immunoSEQ multiplex PCR, while the TCRdb copy is restricted to in-frame clones and leaves out a portion. Clonal size and the V and J genes are those of that table, whereas D and trimming came from the DNA. This table holds about 260,000 clones, less than 90% found once. This CDR3 comprises 16 residues. The germline V gene has CDR1 MGHRA and CDR2 YSYEKL. The V segment lost 0 bases and the J segment 8 bases; nucleotides outside the gene matches: 5. Sequences were obtained from peripheral blood. The chain combines TRBV4-1 with TRBJ2-1; the match to TRBD1 covers 12 bases. This sequence originates from a man aged 25-40 years with active or convalescent COVID-19. The DNA of the CDR3 is TGCGCCAGCAGCCAAGAGGGACAGGGGGCTCTATATGAGCAGTTCTTC. Its protein product is CASSQEGQGALYEQFF.